A single sample gave rise to the 30 T cell receptor beta chains below, sequenced in a study of blood T cell repertoires in COVID-19. Libraries were prepared by immunoSEQ multiplex PCR; TCRdb keeps only in-frame clonotypes and omits some of them. The data show about 170,000 clones, roughly 80% seen once. The sequenced sample was PBMCs or T cells enriched from blood (not recorded which). The receptors shown here come from a woman between 50 and 59 years old who had recovered from COVID-19.

This clone was counted between two and nine times. The chain carries TRBV21-1 and TRBJ1-1; the D call of TRBD1 is as the table states it, not checked on the DNA. TRBV21-1 is deemed a pseudogene. The CDR3 is 18 amino acids. The DNA of the CDR3 is TGTGCCAGCAGCAACGGCGGCAGGTTAGGGGCTTTTGGAGCTGAAGCTTTCTTT. Its translation: CASSNGGRLGAFGAEAFF.

The chain joins TRBV19 to TRBJ1-2, with a possible D match to TRBD1 (5 bases). Germline loops: CDR1 LNHDA, CDR2 SQIVND (reference sequence). The CDR3 sequence is 14 residues long. V was cut by 6 bases and J by 8 bases, with 19 bases left in between. The CDR3 DNA reads TGTGCCAGTAGCAACCCGGGGGTGAGAGGGGGCTACACCTTC. Protein sequence: CASSNPGVRGGYTF.

The chain uses TRBV18 and TRBJ1-5, with 10 bases that match TRBD1. V gave up 6 bases and J gave up 5 bases; unmatched junction bases: 10. The CDR3 has 16 residues. Germline lookup yields CDR1 KGHSH and CDR2 LQKENI. This CDR3 reads CASSQNLGTGDQPQHF. DNA for the CDR3: TGTGCCAGCTCCCAAAACCTCGGGACAGGGGATCAGCCCCAGCATTTT.

The rearrangement links TRBV6-2 or TRBV6-3 to TRBJ1-4; 8 bases align to TRBD1. The CDR3 length is 15 residues. From germline, CDR1 is MNHEY and CDR2 SVGEGT. V dropped 2 bases and J dropped 7; count of bases not matched to a gene: 6. In nucleotides, the CDR3 is TGTGCCAGCAGTTACCAGACAGGGGCCGCTGAAAAACTGTTTTTT. Residues: CASSYQTGAAEKLFF.

This chain joins TRBV5-5 and TRBJ1-5; D is perhaps TRBD1 (6 bases). This CDR3 spans 14 amino acids. Germline CDR1 reads SGHKS; CDR2 reads YYEKEE (reference sequence). The ends were cut back, 2 bases at V and 6 bases at J, with 12 bases in the middle. The CDR3 sequence is CASSFHRVGQPQHF. In DNA form, the CDR3 reads TGTGCCAGCAGCTTTCACAGGGTAGGTCAGCCCCAGCATTTT. The variable domain in full, completed from reference TRBV5-5 and TRBJ1-5, reads DAGVTQSPTHLIKTRGQQVTLRCSPISGHKSVSWYQQVLGQGPQFIFQYYEKEERGRGNFPDRFSARQFPNYSSELNVNALLLGDSALYLCASSFHRVGQPQHFGDGTRLSIL.

The chain links TRBV11-3 to TRBJ2-1; TRBD1 agrees at 11 bases. Trimming at V came to 5 bases and at J to 2 bases, leaving 2 bases not matched to a gene. Germline assignment: CDR1 SGHNT and CDR2 YENEEA. This CDR3 comprises 15 residues. The CDR3 DNA follows: TGTGCCAGCAGCAAGGGACAGGGGGCCTACAATGAGCAGTTCTTC. It codes for CASSKGQGAYNEQFF.

The genes are TRBV7-6 and TRBJ1-1; D is possibly TRBD1 (5 bases). This CDR3 has 14 amino acids. V was pared by 1 base and J by 1 base, with 7 bases between. Germline lookup yields CDR1 SGHVS and CDR2 FNYEAQ. The chain's CDR3 is CASSLGGGNTEAFF. The CDR3, as DNA: TGTGCCAGCAGCTTAGGGGGGGGGAACACTGAAGCTTTCTTT.

The J gene is TRBJ2-1, the V gene TRBV15; TRBD2 agrees at 12 bases. Trimming took 6 bases from V and 9 from J; bases not matched to a gene: 9. CDR1 is LNHNV, CDR2 YYDKDF, per germline (reference sequence). The CDR3 length is 15 residues. The CDR3 bases are TGTGCCACCAGTCATGGCGGACTAGCGGGGACTGAGCAGTTCTTC. This translates into CATSHGGLAGTEQFF.

V is TRBV30 and J is TRBJ1-4, with D possibly TRBD1 on 5 matching bases. V was trimmed by 4 bases and J by 10 bases, leaving 13 bases between them. Germline loops: CDR1 GTSNPN, CDR2 SVGIG (reference sequence). This CDR3 is 12 amino acids long. The CDR3 coding sequence is TGTGCCTGGACCCAGGGAGGAGGAAAACTGTTTTTT. Translating it yields CAWTQGGGKLFF. Full variable domain (missing parts from reference TRBV30 and TRBJ1-4): SQTIHQWPATLVQPVGSPLSLECTVEGTSNPNLYWYRQAAGRGLQLLFYSVGIGQISSEVPQNLSASRPQDRQFILSSKKLLLSDSGFYLCAWTQGGGKLFFGSGTQLSVL.

The chain carries TRBV18 and TRBJ2-7, with 8 bases aligning to TRBD1. V lost 3 bases and J lost 3; bases outside the gene matches: 4. The CDR3 is made up of 14 amino acids. Germline CDR1 is KGHSH and CDR2 is LQKENI. The CDR3 is CASSPLGQGYEQYV. The CDR3 DNA reads as TGTGCCAGCTCACCCCTCGGACAGGGCTACGAGCAGTACGTC.

V and J are TRBV5-1 and TRBJ1-1; D unresolved. V was cut by 0 bases and J by 7 bases, with 7 bases left in between. This CDR3 is built from 12 residues. Germline V CDR1 and CDR2: SGHRS, YFSETQ. This CDR3 reads CASSLDSREAFF. CDR3 DNA sequence: TGCGCCAGCAGCTTGGACAGTCGTGAAGCTTTCTTT.

The V call is TRBV7-9, the J call TRBJ1-5, with a tentative D call TRBD1 (6 bases). The ends were cut back, 4 bases at V and 6 bases at J, with 13 bases in the middle. The germline CDR1 and CDR2 sequences are SEHNR and FQNEAQ (reference sequence). The CDR3 runs 14 residues. The CDR3 loop reads CASSWDTSGQPQHF. The DNA for the CDR3 is TGTGCCAGCAGCTGGGACACGAGTGGTCAGCCCCAGCATTTT.

This chain joins TRBV6-5 and TRBJ1-2, with 7 nucleotides matching TRBD1. Germline CDR1 MNHEY, CDR2 SVGAGI. V lost 2 bases to trimming and J lost 0 bases; unmatched junction nucleotides: 6. The CDR3 length is 16 residues. DNA for the CDR3: TGTGCCAGCAGTTACGAAGGGGGCCCTCCTAACTATGGCTACACCTTC. Protein: CASSYEGGPPNYGYTF.

About this clone itself: Germline and junction disagree at one end, which may indicate a read error. This chain links TRBV3-1 (or the pseudogene TRBV3-2) with TRBJ1-4; 12 nucleotides line up with TRBD1. The CDR3 sequence is 17 residues long. The germline gives CDR1 LGHDT, CDR2 YNNKEL (reference sequence). CDR3 coding DNA: TGTGTCAGCAGCCAACGGGGACAGGGGGCTCAGAATGAAAAACTGTTTTTT. It encodes CVSSQRGQGAQNEKLFF.

This chain uses TRBV28 with TRBJ1-2; no firm D call. The germline gives CDR1 MDHEN, CDR2 SYDVKM. This CDR3 region has 12 residues. The ends were cut back, 5 bases at V and 8 bases at J, with 12 bases in the middle. The CDR3 region is CASSGLERGYTF. CDR3 bases: TGTGCCAGCAGTGGACTGGAAAGGGGCTACACCTTC.

The rearrangement joins TRBV27 to TRBJ1-1, with TRBD1 matching over 8 bases. The J segment lost 8 bases and the V segment lost 8 bases, leaving 7 bases of the junction unmatched. This CDR3 region has 12 residues. CDR1 and CDR2 (germline): MNHEY, SMNVEV (reference sequence). The CDR3 DNA sequence: TGTGCCAGCGGGGACAGGCGCTCCGAAGCTTTCTTT. Encoded protein: CASGDRRSEAFF.

DNA for the CDR3: TGTGCCAGCCGTTCGTCTGGAAACACCATATATTTT. Encoded protein: CASRSSGNTIYF. The gene calls are TRBV9 and TRBJ1-3, with no clear D. The length of the CDR3 is 12 residues. Germline CDR1 reads SGDLS; CDR2 reads YYNGEE. The germline V and J ends were trimmed by 7 bases and 1 base, with 6 bases remaining between them.

This chain connects TRBV5-5 to TRBJ1-3; TRBD1 aligns across 7 bases. With V trimmed by 5 bases and J by 8 bases, 7 bases remained unmatched. This CDR3 contains 13 residues. The germline V gene has CDR1 SGHKS and CDR2 YYEKEE (reference sequence). The DNA of the CDR3 is TGTGCCAGCAGTGCAACAGGGGCGGACACCATATATTTT. Its protein product is CASSATGADTIYF.

This clone was recorded many times. The V and J genes are TRBV5-1 and TRBJ2-1; a possible D gene is TRBD1 (6 bases). The V end was cut by 4 bases, the J end by 6 bases, with 17 bases between. This CDR3 is 15 amino acids long. The germline V gene has CDR1 SGHRS and CDR2 YFSETQ. The CDR3 DNA follows: TGCGCCAGCAGCCCGGAACCCCTGGGGGCCAATGAGCAGTTCTTC. This translates into CASSPEPLGANEQFF.

J is TRBJ1-2 and V is TRBV27, with D unclear. Germline V gene lookup returns CDR1 MNHEY and CDR2 SMNVEV (reference sequence). The ends were cut back, 11 bases at V and 4 bases at J, with 20 bases in the middle. This CDR3 comprises 14 residues. CDR3 sequence (DNA): TGTGCCGTAAGGAGGCTCGGCGTCGGCTATGGCTACACCTTC. It translates to CAVRRLGVGYGYTF.

This clone has more than one count but fewer than ten. The chain employs TRBV7-9 and TRBJ2-4; 9 nucleotides agree with TRBD2. The CDR3 covers 16 residues. Losses at the gene ends were 5 bases for V and 4 bases for J; bases not matched to a gene: 9. Germline values: CDR1 SEHNR, CDR2 FQNEAQ (reference sequence). CDR3 DNA: TGTGCCAGCAGCCACATCGACGGACTAGCGAAAAACATTCAGTACTTC. Protein product: CASSHIDGLAKNIQYF.

This clone was found once. The J gene is TRBJ2-7, the V gene TRBV10-2, with TRBD2 matching over 10 bases. The CDR3 consists of 15 residues. V lost 8 bases, J lost 3 bases, and 10 bases stayed unmatched. CDR1 and CDR2 (germline): WSHSY, SAAADI. CDR3 loop: CASLPRTSGDYEQYV. The CDR3 DNA follows: TGCGCCAGCCTACCCCGGACTAGCGGAGACTACGAGCAGTACGTC.

The chain couples TRBV27 to TRBJ1-3; D is possibly TRBD1 (6 bases). Trimming cost V 5 bases and J 4 bases, with 12 bases left between them. The CDR3 contains 14 residues. The germline V gene encodes CDR1 MNHEY and CDR2 SMNVEV (reference sequence). The CDR3 bases are TGTGCCAGCAGTCCCCAGGGGATGGGAAACACCATATATTTT. This sequence encodes CASSPQGMGNTIYF.

V is TRBV11-2 and J is TRBJ2-5, with 11 bases fitting TRBD2. After removal of 5 bases from V and 11 bases from J, the junction contained 10 bases not matched to a gene. Per the germline V gene, CDR1 is SGHAT and CDR2 is FQNNGV. The CDR3 extends over 14 amino acids. CDR3 loop: CASSMPGVAGGQYF. The CDR3 DNA is TGTGCCAGCAGCATGCCGGGGGTAGCGGGAGGGCAGTACTTC.

V gene TRBV30 combines with J gene TRBJ1-2; possibly TRBD1 for D (5 bases). CDR1 is GTSNPN and CDR2 is SVGIG in the germline V gene (reference sequence). This CDR3 is built from 14 residues. V was clipped by 5 bases and J by 8 bases, with 21 bases between them. The CDR3: CAWEPQARRQGYTF. DNA for the CDR3: TGTGCCTGGGAACCACAGGCCCGACGGCAGGGCTACACCTTC.

The chain combines TRBV2 with TRBJ1-5, with 8 nucleotides matching TRBD1. CDR1 and CDR2 from the germline V gene are SNHLY and FYNNEI. CDR3 size: 14 residues. V lost 8 bases and J lost 3; bases outside the gene matches: 6. The DNA of the CDR3 is TGTGCCAGCGGCCGGACAGGGAACAATCAGCCCCAGCATTTT. It codes for CASGRTGNNQPQHF.

The gene calls are TRBV5-6 and TRBJ1-3; no definite D call. The V and J ends lost 3 bases and 9 bases respectively, with 10 bases between them. The CDR3 extends over 12 amino acids. Looked up from germline, CDR1 is SGHDT and CDR2 is YYEEEE. CDR3 nucleotide sequence: TGTGCCAGCAGCTCTGGTGGCTTCACCATATATTTT. Translating it yields CASSSGGFTIYF.

The J gene is TRBJ2-1, the V gene TRBV11-2; TRBD2 matches at 7 bases. V lost 5 bases to trimming and J lost 4 bases; unmatched junction nucleotides: 8. Germline V gene data show CDR1 as SGHAT and CDR2 as FQNNGV. The CDR3 contains 15 residues. DNA of the CDR3: TGTGCCAGCAGCCTAGGGGCTAGCGGATACAATGAGCAGTTCTTC. It codes for CASSLGASGYNEQFF.

The V gene is TRBV7-6, the J gene TRBJ2-2; 7 bases map to TRBD2. The CDR3 runs to 17 residues. The germline CDR1 and CDR2 sequences are SGHVS and FNYEAQ. After removal of 6 bases from V and 2 bases from J, the junction contained 12 bases not matched to a gene. The CDR3 DNA reads as TGTGCCAGCAGACTATCTAGCGGAGAAACCAACACCGGGGAGCTGTTTTTT. This codes for CASRLSSGETNTGELFF.

The chain links TRBV19 to TRBJ1-5; TRBD1 is a possible D gene (5 bases). This CDR3 is 13 amino acids long. Deletions cut 6 bases from V and 5 bases from J, with 11 bases between. Per germline, CDR1 LNHDA and CDR2 SQIVND (reference sequence). The CDR3 here is CASSRKQDQPQHF. The CDR3 coding sequence is TGTGCCAGTAGCCGAAAACAGGATCAGCCCCAGCATTTT.